Below are 2 T cell receptor beta chains sequenced from a single sample in a study of PD-1 blockade in mismatch repair-deficient tumors. Produced via immunoSEQ multiplex PCR; TCRdb's table is partial and in-frame only. The sample includes under 40,000 clones, roughly 88% of them seen just once. This material consisted of PBMCs, taken around 38 weeks after starting pembrolizumab. All receptors derive from an adult with mismatch repair-deficient cancer.

This chain connects TRBV14 to TRBJ2-3, with TRBD2 matching over 13 bases. Germline assignment: CDR1 SGHDN and CDR2 FVKESK. V was pared by 5 bases and J by 14 bases, with 4 bases of the junction left unmatched. This CDR3 is built from 12 residues. In nucleotides, the CDR3 is TGTGCCAGCAGCTCCGGACTAGCGGGAGTGTATTTT. Its protein is CASSSGLAGVYF. Combining the CDR3 with reference TRBV14 and TRBJ2-3 gives the whole variable domain EAGVTQFPSHSVIEKGQTVTLRCDPISGHDNLYWYRRVMGKEIKFLLHFVKESKQDESGMPNNRFLAERTGGTYSTLKVQPAELEDSGVYFCASSSGLAGVYFGPGTRLTVL.

This chain uses TRBV15 with TRBJ2-2; 8 bases are shared with TRBD1. V was pared by 3 bases and J by 6 bases, with 0 bases of the junction left unmatched. The CDR3 is 13 amino acids. CDR1 LNHNV and CDR2 YYDKDF come from the germline V gene (reference sequence). Here the CDR3 DNA reads TGTGCCACCAGCAGGACAGGGGCCGGGGAGCTGTTTTTT. The encoded protein is CATSRTGAGELFF.